This T cell receptor (beta chain) was recovered during a study of blood T cell repertoires in COVID-19. TCRdb keeps only in-frame clones here, not all; method: immunoSEQ multiplex PCR. The table shows around 300,000 clones, with nearly 90% occurring only once. CDR1 is LGHDT and CDR2 is YNNKEL in the germline V gene (reference sequence). The CDR3 totals 15 residues. The V segment lost 4 bases and the J segment 6 bases; nucleotides outside the gene matches: 3. The TCR comes from a woman between 18 and 29 years old with acute COVID-19. Sequenced material: PBMCs or T cells enriched from blood (not recorded which). The V gene is TRBV3-1 (or the pseudogene TRBV3-2), the J gene TRBJ2-1; 13 bases are a match to TRBD2. The chain's CDR3 is CASSRTSGSFNEQFF. The CDR3 bases are TGTGCCAGCAGCCGGACTAGCGGGAGTTTCAATGAGCAGTTCTTC.